This T cell receptor beta chain was documented in a study of T cell repertoires in cytomegalovirus infection. Study background: From public TCR beta signatures came an indication of both CMV infection and matching HLA type.

The CDR3 sequence is 15 residues long. Germline V gene data show CDR1 as SNHLY and CDR2 as FYNNEI. This clonotype was seen only a few times. The antigen is undetermined. A read error may account for a junction end that differs from germline. From the reads, TCRdb called clonotypes with MiXCR, one entry per CDR3 protein. The sample shows approximately 1,000,000 distinct CDR3 sequences, 31% of them seen only once. The source is a human donor in good health (CMV status not recorded). Some clones in this sample may be carry-over from other donors' samples. Sequencing was performed on cultured CD8+ T cells from PBMCs, taken from culture after CMV antigen stimulation. The V and J genes are TRBV2 and TRBJ2-5; a possible D gene is TRBD2 (5 bases). CDR3 amino acids: CASREGSGPQETQYF. CDR3 in DNA: TGTGCCAGCCGTGAAGGCAGCGGTCCACAAGAGACCCAGTACTTC.